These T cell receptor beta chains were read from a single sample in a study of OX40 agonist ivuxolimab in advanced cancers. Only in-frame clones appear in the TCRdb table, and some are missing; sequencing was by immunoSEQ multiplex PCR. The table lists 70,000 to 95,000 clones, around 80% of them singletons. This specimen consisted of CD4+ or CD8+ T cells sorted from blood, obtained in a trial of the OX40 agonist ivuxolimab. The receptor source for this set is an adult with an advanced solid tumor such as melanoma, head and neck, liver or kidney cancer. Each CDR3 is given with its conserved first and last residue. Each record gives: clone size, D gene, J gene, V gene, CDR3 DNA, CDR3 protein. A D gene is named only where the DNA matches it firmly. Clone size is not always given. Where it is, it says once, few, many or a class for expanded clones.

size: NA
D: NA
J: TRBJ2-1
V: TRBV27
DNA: TGTGCCAGCAGTTTGCGGGGGCCCGAGGATGAGCAGTTCTTC
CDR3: CASSLRGPEDEQFF

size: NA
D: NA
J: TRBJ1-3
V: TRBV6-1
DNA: TGTGCCAGCAGTGAAGAGCGATACTTCTCTGGAAACACCATATATTTT
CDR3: CASSEERYFSGNTIYF

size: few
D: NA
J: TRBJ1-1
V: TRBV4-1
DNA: TGCGCCAGCAGCCACAATACAGGGAGCGGCACTGAAGCTTTCTTT
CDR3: CASSHNTGSGTEAFF

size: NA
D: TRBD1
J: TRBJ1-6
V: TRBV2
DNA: TGTGCCAGCAGTGAACGTGGACAGGGTAATTCACCCCTCCACTTT
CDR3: CASSERGQGNSPLHF

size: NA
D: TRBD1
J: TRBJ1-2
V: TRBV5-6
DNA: TGTGCCAGCAGCTTGCGGGGCGGGGGACAGGGTTTCTATGGCTACACCTTC
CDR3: CASSLRGGGQGFYGYTF

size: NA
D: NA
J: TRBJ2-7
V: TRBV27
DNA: TGTGCCAGCAGAAAACTTCTCGAGCAGTACTTC
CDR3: CASRKLLEQYF

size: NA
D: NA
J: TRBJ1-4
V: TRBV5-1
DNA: TGCGCCAGCAGCTTGGCCGTGGATAATGAAAAACTGTTTTTT
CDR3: CASSLAVDNEKLFF

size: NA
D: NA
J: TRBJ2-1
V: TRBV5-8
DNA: TGTGCCAGCAGCTACACTATCCGGGATGAGCAGTTCTTC
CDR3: CASSYTIRDEQFF

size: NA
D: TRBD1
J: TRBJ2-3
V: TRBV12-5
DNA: TGTGCTAGTGGTTTGGTTACCGGGACAGCTGATCCCACAGATACGCAGTATTTT
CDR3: CASGLVTGTADPTDTQYF

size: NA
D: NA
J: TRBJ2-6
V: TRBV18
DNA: TGTGCCAGCTCACCGGGTACTGGGGCCAACGTCCTGACTTTC
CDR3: CASSPGTGANVLTF

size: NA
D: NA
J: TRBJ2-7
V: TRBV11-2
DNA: TGTGCCAGCAGCTTAATGAGGGGGGACACCTACGAGCAGTACTTC
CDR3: CASSLMRGDTYEQYF

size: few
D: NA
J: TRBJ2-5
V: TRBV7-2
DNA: TGTGCCAGCAGCCTGGATAAGCGGGCGGGCCGTGAGACCCAGTACTTC
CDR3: CASSLDKRAGRETQYF

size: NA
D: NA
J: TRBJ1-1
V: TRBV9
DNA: TGTGCCAGCGCCCCGGGAATCTCGAACACTGAAGCTTTCTTT
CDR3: CASAPGISNTEAFF

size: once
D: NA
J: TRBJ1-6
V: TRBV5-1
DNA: TGCGCCAGCAGCTTGGGTCAGGGAAGAGAATCACCCCTCCACTTT
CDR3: CASSLGQGRESPLHF

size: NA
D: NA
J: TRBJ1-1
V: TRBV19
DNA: TGTGCCAGTAGTGTCGGGGTTCGTTCTTCCGCTGAAGCTTTCTTT
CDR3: CASSVGVRSSAEAFF

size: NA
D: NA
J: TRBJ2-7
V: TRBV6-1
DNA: TGTGCCAGCAGTGCCCGAGTGACAGTCGCCTACGAGCAGTACTTC
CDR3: CASSARVTVAYEQYF

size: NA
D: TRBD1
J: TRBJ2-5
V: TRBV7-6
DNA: TGTGCCAGCAGGACAGGGCAAGAGACCCAGTACTTC
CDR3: CASRTGQETQYF

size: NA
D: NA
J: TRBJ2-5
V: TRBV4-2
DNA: TGTGCCAGCAGCCAAGTTCCCGTGCGGGGGCGGGGAGAGACCCAGTACTTC
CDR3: CASSQVPVRGRGETQYF

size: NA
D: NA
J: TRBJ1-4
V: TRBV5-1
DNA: TGCGCCAGCAGCCCAGGAGGCTCGAATGAAAAACTGTTTTTT
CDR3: CASSPGGSNEKLFF